This is a list of T cell receptor beta chains from one sample in a study of blood T cell repertoires in COVID-19. Sequencing was performed with immunoSEQ multiplex PCR; in TCRdb, only in-frame clones are kept and a portion is missing. The sample lists about 360,000 clones; 88% were seen once. Material for sequencing was PBMCs or T cells enriched from blood (not recorded which). These receptors were taken from a woman aged 40 to 50 with acute COVID-19. The CDR3 runs from the conserved cysteine through the conserved F or W. D genes are given only for firm matches. Clone size appears in some rows only: once, few, many, or a class for an expanded clone.

clone size: NA
J gene: TRBJ2-3
D gene: TRBD2
V gene: TRBV12-3/TRBV12-4
CDR3 DNA: TGTGGGACTAGCGGGGGGGCCAGGGATACGCAGTATTTT
CDR3 protein: CGTSGGARDTQYF

clone size: few
J gene: TRBJ2-5
D gene: TRBD1
V gene: TRBV5-1
CDR3 DNA: TGCGCCAGCAGCTTGGCACAGGGGGCAAGGCAAGAGACCCAGTACTTC
CDR3 protein: CASSLAQGARQETQYF

clone size: NA
J gene: TRBJ1-4
D gene: NA
V gene: TRBV21-1
CDR3 DNA: TGTGCCAGCAGCAAAGCCTTCACTCGCGGGACAGGGAATGAAAAACTGTTTTTT
CDR3 protein: CASSKAFTRGTGNEKLFF

clone size: NA
J gene: TRBJ1-3
D gene: NA
V gene: TRBV9
CDR3 DNA: TGTGCCAGCAGCGTAGGTAGTGCTAACACCATATATTTT
CDR3 protein: CASSVGSANTIYF

clone size: NA
J gene: TRBJ2-1
D gene: TRBD1
V gene: TRBV19
CDR3 DNA: TGTGCCAGTAGTCCTTGGGGACAGCCTTACAATGAGCAGTTCTTC
CDR3 protein: CASSPWGQPYNEQFF

clone size: few
J gene: TRBJ2-5
D gene: TRBD2
V gene: TRBV20-1
CDR3 DNA: TGCAGTGCTAGTGATGCAGGAGCGGGGGACCAAGAGACCCAGTACTTC
CDR3 protein: CSASDAGAGDQETQYF

clone size: NA
J gene: TRBJ1-2
D gene: TRBD1
V gene: TRBV25-1
CDR3 DNA: TGTGCCAGTAAAGAACCAGGGGGCTTCTCTGGCTACACCTTC
CDR3 protein: CASKEPGGFSGYTF

clone size: NA
J gene: TRBJ1-2
D gene: TRBD1
V gene: TRBV3-1/TRBV3-2
CDR3 DNA: TGTGCCAGCAGCCAGGCTGACAGGGGCGGGGGCTACACCTTC
CDR3 protein: CASSQADRGGGYTF

clone size: NA
J gene: TRBJ2-7
D gene: TRBD1
V gene: TRBV4-1
CDR3 DNA: TGCGCCAGCGCTACTGGACAGGGGTTCTACGAGCAGTACTTC
CDR3 protein: CASATGQGFYEQYF

clone size: NA
J gene: TRBJ2-5
D gene: TRBD2
V gene: TRBV5-6
CDR3 DNA: TGTGCCAGCAGCCCAGCGGGGGGGCTGAGGGAGACCCAGTACTTC
CDR3 protein: CASSPAGGLRETQYF

clone size: NA
J gene: TRBJ1-4
D gene: TRBD1
V gene: TRBV12-3/TRBV12-4
CDR3 DNA: TGTGCCAGCAGACAGGGGGTTAGTGAAAAACTGTTTTTT
CDR3 protein: CASRQGVSEKLFF

clone size: NA
J gene: TRBJ2-2
D gene: TRBD2
V gene: TRBV13
CDR3 DNA: TGTGCCAGCAGCCCGCGGGGGGCCGGGGAGCTGTTTTTT
CDR3 protein: CASSPRGAGELFF

clone size: NA
J gene: TRBJ2-7
D gene: NA
V gene: TRBV10-1
CDR3 DNA: TGCGCCATTCCGCCTGGAGGAGGGGTCGACGAGCAGTACTTC
CDR3 protein: CAIPPGGGVDEQYF

clone size: few
J gene: TRBJ1-2
D gene: NA
V gene: TRBV9
CDR3 DNA: TGTGCCAGCAGCCCCGAGCCGGGCTATGGCTACACCTTC
CDR3 protein: CASSPEPGYGYTF

clone size: NA
J gene: TRBJ2-3
D gene: NA
V gene: TRBV18
CDR3 DNA: TGTGCCAGCTCACCAATACCTAGGGGAGATACGCAGTATTTT
CDR3 protein: CASSPIPRGDTQYF

clone size: once
J gene: TRBJ2-3
D gene: TRBD2
V gene: TRBV6-5
CDR3 DNA: TGTGCCAGCAGGAGCTCGGGAGGGGCTGCAGATACGCAGTATTTT
CDR3 protein: CASRSSGGAADTQYF

clone size: NA
J gene: TRBJ1-5
D gene: NA
V gene: TRBV10-3
CDR3 DNA: TGTGCCATCAGTGGGGAGGACGGTCAGCCCCAGCATTTT
CDR3 protein: CAISGEDGQPQHF

clone size: NA
J gene: TRBJ1-1
D gene: NA
V gene: TRBV12-3/TRBV12-4
CDR3 DNA: TGTGCCAGCAGTTCCGGTATCATGGCTTTCTTT
CDR3 protein: CASSSGIMAFF

clone size: few
J gene: TRBJ1-1
D gene: TRBD1
V gene: TRBV9
CDR3 DNA: TGTGCCAGCAGCGTATCCAGGACAGGGGGCAAAACTGAAGCTTTCTTT
CDR3 protein: CASSVSRTGGKTEAFF

clone size: once
J gene: TRBJ2-5
D gene: NA
V gene: TRBV7-6
CDR3 DNA: TGTGCCAGCAGCGAACAGGGGGGGGAGACCCAGTACTTC
CDR3 protein: CASSEQGGETQYF

clone size: NA
J gene: TRBJ2-5
D gene: NA
V gene: TRBV5-1
CDR3 DNA: TGCGCCAGCAGCCGCCAACTAGGAGGGGAGACCCAGTACTTC
CDR3 protein: CASSRQLGGETQYF

clone size: NA
J gene: TRBJ1-5
D gene: NA
V gene: TRBV18
CDR3 DNA: TGTGCCAGCTCACCTGAGGCAAATAGCAATCAGCCCCAGCATTTT
CDR3 protein: CASSPEANSNQPQHF

clone size: once
J gene: TRBJ2-1
D gene: NA
V gene: TRBV25-1
CDR3 DNA: TGTGCCAGCAGTGGCCTCTCTTCGGGTGAGCAGTTCTTC
CDR3 protein: CASSGLSSGEQFF

clone size: NA
J gene: TRBJ1-2
D gene: NA
V gene: TRBV5-1
CDR3 DNA: TGCGCCAGCAGCTTGGACCTCCTACGCCCTGATGGCTACACCTTC
CDR3 protein: CASSLDLLRPDGYTF

clone size: NA
J gene: TRBJ1-3
D gene: NA
V gene: TRBV7-2
CDR3 DNA: TGTGCCAGCAAGGAGACAGGTTCCTTCTCTGGAAACACCATATATTTT
CDR3 protein: CASKETGSFSGNTIYF

clone size: NA
J gene: TRBJ1-1
D gene: TRBD1
V gene: TRBV28
CDR3 DNA: TGTGCCAGCAGTTTATATGGGACAGGTGGGGATTTCTTT
CDR3 protein: CASSLYGTGGDFF

clone size: NA
J gene: TRBJ2-3
D gene: NA
V gene: TRBV12-3/TRBV12-4
CDR3 DNA: TGTGCCAGCAGCCAGACGGGGACAGATACGCAGTATTTT
CDR3 protein: CASSQTGTDTQYF

clone size: NA
J gene: TRBJ1-4
D gene: TRBD1
V gene: TRBV4-1
CDR3 DNA: TGCGCCAGCAGCCACCCGGACAGGATGGGTGAAAAACTGTTTTTT
CDR3 protein: CASSHPDRMGEKLFF

clone size: few
J gene: TRBJ1-1
D gene: NA
V gene: TRBV5-5
CDR3 DNA: TGTGCCAGCACCCTCCTCCTCACCGTACAGGCTTTCTTT
CDR3 protein: CASTLLLTVQAFF

clone size: NA
J gene: TRBJ1-2
D gene: NA
V gene: TRBV27
CDR3 DNA: TGTGCCAGCAACGGGGGGGGAGCTAACTATGGCTACACCTTC
CDR3 protein: CASNGGGANYGYTF

clone size: NA
J gene: TRBJ1-2
D gene: NA
V gene: TRBV11-2
CDR3 DNA: TGTGCCAGCAGCCGTCTTAAAGGGGATAGAGCTAACTATGGCTACACCTTC
CDR3 protein: CASSRLKGDRANYGYTF